What follows are 20 T cell receptor beta chains derived from one specimen sequenced in a study of CD8+ T cells in alopecia areata. The treatment: oral pan-JAK inhibitor, 5-10 mg twice daily. Sequencing used cDNA as its template, made by extracting RNA and reverse transcribing it. Assay used: immunoSEQ multiplex PCR; TCRdb lists only in-frame clones, some missing. Among 200,000 or so clones listed, 40% to 45% were seen once. The specimen was CD4+ T cells sorted from blood, collected around week 36, from a patient treated with tofacitinib. These receptor sequences come from a human donor with alopecia areata.

This rearrangement joins TRBV19 to TRBJ2-3; 9 bases line up with TRBD1. The CDR3 is 14 amino acids. With 9 bases clipped from V and 4 bases from J, the junction kept 8 bases outside the gene matches. CDR1 and CDR2 (germline): LNHDA, SQIVND (reference sequence). The CDR3 reads CASRGQGFPDTQYF. As DNA, the CDR3 is TGTGCCAGCCGGGGACAGGGATTCCCAGATACGCAGTATTTT.

This clone has more than one count but fewer than ten. The J gene is TRBJ2-3, the V gene TRBV7-2; TRBD2 aligns across 9 bases. After removal of 5 bases from V and 0 bases from J, the junction contained 6 bases not matched to a gene. CDR1 SGHTA and CDR2 FQGNSA come from the germline V gene. The CDR3 contains 16 residues. CDR3 coding DNA: TGTGCCAGCAGCAAATCTAGCGGGGCTAGCACAGATACGCAGTATTTT. The encoded protein is CASSKSSGASTDTQYF.

This chain connects TRBV15 to TRBJ2-7; 11 bases map to TRBD2. The CDR3 is made up of 14 amino acids. J gave up 9 bases and V 3 bases, and 7 bases lay outside the gene matches. Germline V gene lookup returns CDR1 LNHNV and CDR2 YYDKDF (reference sequence). The CDR3 reads CATSRITSGSGQYF. The CDR3 region has the DNA TGTGCCACCAGCAGGATAACTAGCGGGAGCGGGCAGTACTTC.

This clone occurred a few times. The rearrangement joins TRBV7-2 to TRBJ1-2, with a weak D call TRBD1 (6 bases). CDR3 size: 16 residues. Germline assignment: CDR1 SGHTA and CDR2 FQGNSA. The ends were cut back, 5 bases at V and 2 bases at J, with 18 bases in the middle. DNA for the CDR3: TGTGCCAGCAGCCCCAGGGGACCTACTACAAACTATGGCTACACCTTC. It is translated as CASSPRGPTTNYGYTF.

V usage is TRBV4-1 and J usage is TRBJ2-3; a weak D match, TRBD2 (6 bases). Germline values: CDR1 MGHRA, CDR2 YSYEKL. CDR3 length: 16 residues. The germline V and J ends were trimmed by 2 bases and 0 bases, with 12 bases remaining between them. CDR3 DNA: TGCGCCAGCAGCCAATCCGCGGGATTAAGCACAGATACGCAGTATTTT. This encodes CASSQSAGLSTDTQYF.

This chain joins TRBV11-1 and TRBJ2-7; D possibly corresponds to TRBD2 (5 bases). The CDR3 extends over 14 amino acids. V gave up 5 bases and J gave up 3 bases, with 14 bases separating them. In germline, CDR1 is SGHAT, CDR2 FQDESV (reference sequence). The CDR3 DNA sequence: TGTGCCAGCAGCCCGTCTCCACGGGACTACGAGCAGTACTTC. The encoded protein is CASSPSPRDYEQYF.

This clone was seen once. The rearrangement uses TRBV6-4 and TRBJ2-4; no definite D call. The germline V gene has CDR1 MRHNA and CDR2 SNTAGT. V lost 3 bases to trimming and J lost 6 bases, with 9 bases between them. The CDR3 length is 13 residues. CDR3 in amino acids: CASSEGPGNIQYF. CDR3 DNA sequence: TGTGCCAGCAGTGAAGGTCCTGGAAACATTCAGTACTTC.

This rearrangement joins TRBV27 to TRBJ2-2; D not resolved. CDR1 is MNHEY and CDR2 is SMNVEV in the germline V gene (reference sequence). The CDR3 spans 12 residues. V shed 5 bases and J shed 6 bases, with 7 bases lying between them. This CDR3 reads CASSPLAGELFF. The CDR3 DNA is TGTGCCAGCAGTCCCCTTGCCGGGGAGCTGTTTTTT.

This clone has more than one count but fewer than ten. V gene TRBV6-5 combines with J gene TRBJ1-2; D gene uncertain. V dropped 7 bases and J dropped 2 bases, with 17 bases sitting between them. The CDR3 runs 15 residues. Germline loops: CDR1 MNHEY, CDR2 SVGAGI. This CDR3 reads CASTKRGAFNYGYTF. CDR3 DNA sequence: TGTGCCAGCACTAAACGGGGAGCCTTCAACTATGGCTACACCTTC.

J is TRBJ2-7 and V is TRBV5-1, with 10 bases aligning to TRBD1. Germline-derived CDR1 and CDR2 are SGHRS and YFSETQ. The CDR3 covers 15 residues. V was pared by 4 bases and J by 4 bases, with 8 bases of the junction left unmatched. Here the CDR3 reads CASSRWSDRGYEQYF. Written as DNA, the CDR3 is TGCGCCAGCAGCCGATGGTCGGACAGGGGGTACGAGCAGTACTTC.

The J gene is TRBJ1-3, the V gene TRBV6-5; D is unclear. Germline values: CDR1 MNHEY, CDR2 SVGAGI. The CDR3 length is 15 residues. The V end was cut by 2 bases, the J end by 0 bases, with 8 bases between. The CDR3 here is CASSYERSSGNTIYF. The CDR3 region has the DNA TGTGCCAGCAGTTACGAGAGATCCTCTGGAAACACCATATATTTT.

The rearrangement uses TRBV5-1 and TRBJ2-5; D gene ambiguous. CDR3 length equals 13 residues. Trimming removed 0 bases at V and 4 bases at J, with 7 bases between. Germline CDR1 is SGHRS and CDR2 is YFSETQ. CDR3 in amino acids: CASSLAGLETQYF. CDR3 in DNA: TGCGCCAGCAGCTTGGCCGGGCTAGAGACCCAGTACTTC.

This sequence joins TRBV4-1 and TRBJ2-1; D remains ambiguous. Trimming left V 4 bases short and J 8 bases short, with 18 bases between. This CDR3 spans 15 amino acids. Germline V gene data show CDR1 as MGHRA and CDR2 as YSYEKL. This CDR3 is CASSPQRHNTDEQFF. Written as DNA, the CDR3 is TGCGCCAGCAGCCCCCAGCGCCACAATACGGATGAGCAGTTCTTC.

This rearrangement joins TRBV18 to TRBJ2-3; D unresolved. Germline V CDR1 and CDR2: KGHSH, LQKENI. The CDR3 runs to 14 residues. Trimming shortened V by 1 base and J by 0 bases, and 5 bases separated the two germline ends. The CDR3 sequence: CASSPQQSTDTQYF. The CDR3 DNA sequence: TGTGCCAGCTCACCACAACAGAGCACAGATACGCAGTATTTT.

This clone was counted a single time. The J gene is TRBJ2-5, the V gene TRBV29-1; TRBD2 might be the D (6 bases). From germline, CDR1 is SQVTM and CDR2 ANQGSEA. V was cut by 1 base and J by 3 bases, with 12 bases left in between. There are 14 residues in the CDR3. The CDR3 here is CSVEVRESKETQYF. DNA of the CDR3: TGCAGCGTTGAAGTTCGGGAGAGTAAAGAGACCCAGTACTTC.

This clone showed up just a few times. The CDR3 reads CASSLLDSNQPQHF. The CDR3 DNA reads TGTGCCAGCAGCTTGCTCGATAGCAATCAGCCCCAGCATTTT. This chain joins TRBV5-6 and TRBJ1-5, with D unresolved. The CDR3 sequence is 14 residues long. Germline-derived CDR1 and CDR2 are SGHDT and YYEEEE. V was cut by 1 base and J by 0 bases, with 5 bases left in between.

This chain connects TRBV9 to TRBJ2-2, with 7 nucleotides matching TRBD2. V shed 2 bases, J shed 4 bases, and the junction held 5 bases outside the gene matches. CDR3 length: 15 amino acids. Germline CDR1 SGDLS, CDR2 YYNGEE. The CDR3, as DNA: TGTGCCAGCAGCGTCTCTCTAGCGGCCACCGGGGAGCTGTTTTTT. Its protein is CASSVSLAATGELFF.

This clone was counted only a few times. The genes are TRBV6-1 and TRBJ2-3; D unclear. The V gene's germline CDR1 is MNHNS and CDR2 SASEGT. The CDR3 spans 14 residues. Trimming took 4 bases from V and 8 from J, leaving 16 bases between them. This CDR3 reads CASSGERIAPTQYF. In nucleotides, the CDR3 is TGTGCCAGCAGTGGCGAGCGAATCGCCCCTACGCAGTATTTT.

The chain is built from TRBV29-1 and TRBJ2-7; D might be TRBD2 (5 bases). Germline V CDR1 and CDR2: SQVTM, ANQGSEA. The germline V and J ends were trimmed by 7 bases and 6 bases, with 19 bases remaining between them. The CDR3 is made up of 13 amino acids. The CDR3 region has the DNA TGCAGCGCCAAACTAGGGAGCAGCGGCGAGCAGTACTTC. Amino acids: CSAKLGSSGEQYF.

CDR3 region: CASSQDPMAPNYGYTF. CDR3 sequence (DNA): TGTGCCAGCAGCCAAGATCCGATGGCACCTAACTATGGCTACACCTTC. This rearrangement joins TRBV4-2 to TRBJ1-2; D gene ambiguous. There are 16 residues in the CDR3. In germline, CDR1 is LGHNA, CDR2 YNFKEQ. The V end was cut by 0 bases, the J end by 0 bases, with 11 bases between.